This TCR beta chain is drawn from a study of T cell responses to AZD1222 COVID-19 vaccine. Repertoires were generated with immunoSEQ multiplex PCR, while TCRdb's copy carries only in-frame clones and drops some. The repertoire holds more than 150,000 clones, with roughly 92% as singletons. The CDR3 is made up of 13 amino acids. J lost 4 bases, V lost 6 bases, and 4 bases had no gene match. The TCR originated in an adult who received the AZD1222 COVID-19 vaccine. This chain uses TRBV12-3 or TRBV12-4 with TRBJ2-5; the match to TRBD2 covers 8 bases. Sequenced here: peripheral blood, sampled 28 days after the second AZD1222 dose. CDR3 in amino acids: CASRGSGRETQYF. The CDR3 DNA reads TGTGCCAGCAGGGGAAGCGGGAGAGAGACCCAGTACTTC.